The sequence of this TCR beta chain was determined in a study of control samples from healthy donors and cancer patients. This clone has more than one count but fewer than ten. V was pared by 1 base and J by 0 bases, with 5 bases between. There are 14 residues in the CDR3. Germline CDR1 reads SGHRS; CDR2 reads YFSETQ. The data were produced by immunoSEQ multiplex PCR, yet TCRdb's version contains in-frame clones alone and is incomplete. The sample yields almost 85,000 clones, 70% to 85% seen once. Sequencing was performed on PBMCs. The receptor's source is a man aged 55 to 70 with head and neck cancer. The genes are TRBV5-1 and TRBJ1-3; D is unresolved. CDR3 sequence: CASSLTVSGNTIYF. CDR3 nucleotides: TGCGCCAGCAGCTTGACAGTCTCTGGAAACACCATATATTTT.